This T cell receptor (beta chain) comes out of a study of sequential checkpoint blockade in melanoma. The CDR3 extends over 13 amino acids. Trimming shortened V by 5 bases and J by 2 bases, and 9 bases separated the two germline ends. This clone was seen many times. Described treatment: randomized to nivolumab then ipilimumab (arm A) or the reverse (arm B). Assay: immunoSEQ multiplex PCR; the TCRdb copy retains only in-frame clones and omits some. The sample lists 6,000 to 9,000 clones, over 25% occurring once. The material was tumor tissue (inferred from file names), obtained from a patient given nivolumab and ipilimumab in sequence. The genes are TRBV23-1 and TRBJ2-5; TRBD1 might be the D (6 bases). TRBV23-1 is known as an ORF, though its function is uncertain. The clonotype was recovered from a human donor with melanoma. The CDR3 spells CASSGQTQETQYF. The CDR3 coding sequence is TGCGCCAGCAGTGGACAGACTCAAGAGACCCAGTACTTC.